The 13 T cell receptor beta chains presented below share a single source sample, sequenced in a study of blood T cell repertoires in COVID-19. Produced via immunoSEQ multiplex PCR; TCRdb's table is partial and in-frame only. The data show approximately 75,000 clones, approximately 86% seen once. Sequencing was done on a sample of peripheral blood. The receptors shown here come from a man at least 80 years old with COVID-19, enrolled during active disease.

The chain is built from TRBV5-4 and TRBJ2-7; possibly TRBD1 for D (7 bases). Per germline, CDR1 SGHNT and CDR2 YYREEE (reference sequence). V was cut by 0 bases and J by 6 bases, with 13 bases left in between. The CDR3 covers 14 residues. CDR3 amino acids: CASSLAAGGREQYF. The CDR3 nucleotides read TGTGCCAGCAGCTTGGCGGCAGGGGGGCGCGAGCAGTACTTC.

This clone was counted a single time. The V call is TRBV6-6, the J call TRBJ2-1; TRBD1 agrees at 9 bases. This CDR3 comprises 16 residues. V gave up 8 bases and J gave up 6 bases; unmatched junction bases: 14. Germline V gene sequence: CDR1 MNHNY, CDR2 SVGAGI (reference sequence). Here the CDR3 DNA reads TGTGCCAGCTCAGGGGGCCCGGGACAGGGAACCAATGAGCAGTTCTTC. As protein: CASSGGPGQGTNEQFF.

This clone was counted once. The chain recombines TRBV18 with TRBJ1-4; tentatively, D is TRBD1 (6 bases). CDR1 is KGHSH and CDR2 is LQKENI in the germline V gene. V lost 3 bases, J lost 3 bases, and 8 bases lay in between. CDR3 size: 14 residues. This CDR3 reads CASSPRGSNEKLFF. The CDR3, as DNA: TGTGCCAGCTCACCCAGGGGATCTAATGAAAAACTGTTTTTT.

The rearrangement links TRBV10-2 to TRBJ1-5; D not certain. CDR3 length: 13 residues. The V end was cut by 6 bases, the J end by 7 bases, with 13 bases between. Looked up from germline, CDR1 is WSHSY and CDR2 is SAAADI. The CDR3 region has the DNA TGCGCCAGCAGGGTTCCAGTGAGGCAGCCCCAGCATTTT. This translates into CASRVPVRQPQHF.

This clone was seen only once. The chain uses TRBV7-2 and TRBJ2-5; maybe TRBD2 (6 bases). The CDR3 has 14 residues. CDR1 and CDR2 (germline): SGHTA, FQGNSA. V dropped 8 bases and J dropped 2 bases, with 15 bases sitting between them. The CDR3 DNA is TGTGCCAGCTCTGGGGGGTCCACTCAAGAGACCCAGTACTTC. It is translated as CASSGGSTQETQYF.

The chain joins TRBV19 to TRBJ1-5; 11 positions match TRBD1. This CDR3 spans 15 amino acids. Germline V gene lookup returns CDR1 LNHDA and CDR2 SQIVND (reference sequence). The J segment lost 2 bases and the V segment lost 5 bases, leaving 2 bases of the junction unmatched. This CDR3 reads CASSGTGGGNQPQHF. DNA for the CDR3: TGTGCCAGTAGTGGGACAGGGGGTGGCAATCAGCCCCAGCATTTT.

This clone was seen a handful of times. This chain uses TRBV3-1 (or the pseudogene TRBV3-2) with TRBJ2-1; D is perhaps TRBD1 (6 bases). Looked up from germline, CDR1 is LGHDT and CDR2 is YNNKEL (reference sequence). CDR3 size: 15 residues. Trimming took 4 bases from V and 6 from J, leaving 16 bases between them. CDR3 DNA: TGTGCCAGCAGCCGACGGACAGCTTACGGCAATGAGCAGTTCTTC. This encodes CASSRRTAYGNEQFF.

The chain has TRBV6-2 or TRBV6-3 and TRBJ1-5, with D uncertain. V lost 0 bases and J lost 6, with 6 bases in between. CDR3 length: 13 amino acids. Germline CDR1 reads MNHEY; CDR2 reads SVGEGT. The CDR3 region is CASSYSLRQPQHF. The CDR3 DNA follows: TGTGCCAGCAGTTACTCTCTCCGTCAGCCCCAGCATTTT.

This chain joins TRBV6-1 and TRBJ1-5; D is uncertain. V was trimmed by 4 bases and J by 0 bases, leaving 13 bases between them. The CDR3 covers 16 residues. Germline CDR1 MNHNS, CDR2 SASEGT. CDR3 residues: CASSASISNSNQPQHF. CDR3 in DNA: TGTGCCAGCAGTGCCTCTATCTCGAATAGCAATCAGCCCCAGCATTTT.

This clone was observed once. Here the CDR3 reads CASSSRTGPNTEAFF. CDR3 bases: TGTGCCAGCAGCTCCCGGACAGGGCCGAACACTGAAGCTTTCTTT. The rearrangement links TRBV5-6 to TRBJ1-1; 8 nucleotides line up with TRBD1. This CDR3 is 15 amino acids long. V was pared by 3 bases and J by 1 base, with 5 bases of the junction left unmatched. CDR1 and CDR2 from the germline V gene are SGHDT and YYEEEE. The entire variable domain, with the rest obtained from reference TRBV5-6 and TRBJ1-1, is as follows: DAGVTQSPTHLIKTRGQQVTLRCSPKSGHDTVSWYQQALGQGPQFIFQYYEEEERQRGNFPDRFSGHQFPNYSSELNVNALLLGDSALYLCASSSRTGPNTEAFFGQGTRLTVV.

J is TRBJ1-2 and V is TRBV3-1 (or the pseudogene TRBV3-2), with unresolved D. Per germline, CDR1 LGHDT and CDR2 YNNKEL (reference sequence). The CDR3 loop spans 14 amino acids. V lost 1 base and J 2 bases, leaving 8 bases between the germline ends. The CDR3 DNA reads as TGTGCCAGCAGCCAAGGGAAGAGGAACTATGGCTACACCTTC. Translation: CASSQGKRNYGYTF.

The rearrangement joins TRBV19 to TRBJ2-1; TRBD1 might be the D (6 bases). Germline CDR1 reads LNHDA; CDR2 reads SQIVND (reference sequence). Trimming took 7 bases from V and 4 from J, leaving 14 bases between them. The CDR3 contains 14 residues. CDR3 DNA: TGTGCCAGTAACCCGGGGACAACTTACAATGAGCAGTTCTTC. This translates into CASNPGTTYNEQFF. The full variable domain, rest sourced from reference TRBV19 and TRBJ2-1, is DGGITQSPKYLFRKEGQNVTLSCEQNLNHDAMYWYRQDPGQGLRLIYYSQIVNDFQKGDIAEGYSVSREKKESFPLTVTSAQKNPTAFYLCASNPGTTYNEQFFGPGTRLTVL.

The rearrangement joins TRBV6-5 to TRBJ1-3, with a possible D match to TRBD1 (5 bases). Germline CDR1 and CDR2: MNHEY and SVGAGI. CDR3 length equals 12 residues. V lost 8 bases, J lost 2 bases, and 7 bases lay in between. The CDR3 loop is CASSGAGNTIYF. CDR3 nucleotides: TGTGCCAGCTCGGGGGCTGGAAACACCATATATTTT.